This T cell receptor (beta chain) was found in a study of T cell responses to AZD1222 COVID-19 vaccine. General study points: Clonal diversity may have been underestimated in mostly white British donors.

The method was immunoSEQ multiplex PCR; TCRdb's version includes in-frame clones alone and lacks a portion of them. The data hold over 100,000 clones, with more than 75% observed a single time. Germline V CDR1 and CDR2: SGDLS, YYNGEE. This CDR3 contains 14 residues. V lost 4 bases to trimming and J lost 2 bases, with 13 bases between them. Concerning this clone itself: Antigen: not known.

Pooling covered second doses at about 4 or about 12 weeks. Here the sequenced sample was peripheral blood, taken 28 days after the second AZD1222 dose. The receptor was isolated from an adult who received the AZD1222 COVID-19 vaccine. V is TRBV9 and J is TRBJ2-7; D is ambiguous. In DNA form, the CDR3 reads TGTGCCAGCAGCTTCCGACACGGAACCTACGAGCAGTACTTC. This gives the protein CASSFRHGTYEQYF.